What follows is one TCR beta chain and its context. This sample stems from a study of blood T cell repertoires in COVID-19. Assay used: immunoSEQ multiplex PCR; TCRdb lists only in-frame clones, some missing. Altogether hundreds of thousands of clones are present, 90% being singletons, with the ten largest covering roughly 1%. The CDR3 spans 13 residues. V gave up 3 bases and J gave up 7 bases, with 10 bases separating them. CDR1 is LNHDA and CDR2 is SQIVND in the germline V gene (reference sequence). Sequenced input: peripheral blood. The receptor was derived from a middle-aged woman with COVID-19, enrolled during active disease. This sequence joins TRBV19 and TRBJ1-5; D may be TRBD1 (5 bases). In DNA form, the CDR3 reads TGTGCCAGTAGTATCAGGGATGCACAGCCCCAGCATTTT. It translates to CASSIRDAQPQHF.